These 7 T cell receptor beta chains were all obtained from the same sample, sequenced in a study of CD8 T cells in ankylosing spondylitis (dated by TCRdb to 2016 to 2017). The library came from 5' RACE. Sequencing was carried out with an Illumina HiSeq 2500. Using fastp at Q25 and MiXCR, TCRdb reprocessed the public reads and kept productive beta chains. Duplicate CDR3 protein sequences are folded into a single record with the most common DNA and genes. This sample gives about 340,000 distinct CDR3 sequences in total; roughly 14% of them show up just once. Together, the top ten hold less than 1.1% of the sample. Sequences were obtained from blood, either unsorted or a sorted T cell fraction (not recorded which). The receptors were gathered from a male donor with ankylosing spondylitis or in good health (not recorded which).

The rearrangement joins TRBV7-8 to TRBJ2-4; 8 nucleotides align to TRBD2. Germline V gene data show CDR1 as SGHVS and CDR2 as FQNEAQ. The CDR3 extends over 14 amino acids. The V gene end was trimmed by 8 bases and the J gene end by 4 bases; junction bases not matched to a gene: 7. CDR3 region: CASATREGKNIQYF. The DNA for the CDR3 is TGTGCCAGCGCTACTCGGGAGGGTAAAAACATTCAGTACTTC.

This clonotype was detected ten times or more. This rearrangement joins TRBV5-1 to TRBJ1-2, with D perhaps matching TRBD1 (5 bases). The CDR3 is 16 amino acids. V was pared by 6 bases and J by 2 bases, with 20 bases between. Per germline, CDR1 SGHRS and CDR2 YFSETQ. For the CDR3, the DNA is TGCGCCAGCACCGCCACCTACGGGGCCGAGAACTATGGCTACACCTTC. Translating gives CASTATYGAENYGYTF.

This clonotype has only a few counts. The chain couples TRBV27 to TRBJ2-7; TRBD1 matches 9 bases. V lost 4 bases, J lost 3 bases, and 4 bases stayed unmatched. Germline V gives CDR1 MNHEY, CDR2 SMNVEV (reference sequence). This CDR3 region has 14 residues. The CDR3 sequence is CASSWTGDNYEQYF. The CDR3 DNA reads TGTGCCAGCAGTTGGACAGGGGATAACTACGAGCAGTACTTC.

The chain carries TRBV18 and TRBJ2-7, with 9 bases that match TRBD2. The CDR3 sequence is 15 residues long. Germline V gene sequence: CDR1 KGHSH, CDR2 LQKENI. Trimming cost V 2 bases and J 4 bases; bases outside gene matches: 6. The CDR3 protein is CASSPVAGASYEQYF. For the CDR3, the DNA is TGTGCCAGCTCACCAGTAGCGGGGGCCTCTTACGAGCAGTACTTC.

A few counts support this clonotype. The rearrangement uses TRBV12-3 or TRBV12-4 and TRBJ1-2; no reliable D call. V was clipped by 5 bases and J by 6 bases, with 10 bases between them. The CDR3 consists of 12 residues. Here the CDR3 DNA reads TGTGCCAGCAGTGTCTTTAGCCATGGCTACACCTTC. It codes for CASSVFSHGYTF.

The chain couples TRBV7-9 to TRBJ2-1; possibly TRBD1 for D (5 bases). Germline CDR1 SEHNR, CDR2 FQNEAQ (reference sequence). The CDR3 length is 16 residues. Trimming removed 1 base from V and 10 bases from J, with 20 bases in between. CDR3 DNA: TGTGCCAGCAGCTTAGGAATTTATGCCAGGGCCGGAGAGCAGTTCTTC. Residues: CASSLGIYARAGEQFF.

This chain joins TRBV7-2 and TRBJ2-2, with D perhaps TRBD1 or TRBD2 (5 bases each). V gave up 2 bases and J gave up 1 base, with 11 bases separating them. Germline CDR1 SGHTA, CDR2 FQGNSA. The CDR3 extends over 16 amino acids. In nucleotides, the CDR3 is TGTGCCAGCAGCTTAATGGGACCTAAGAACACCGGGGAGCTGTTTTTT. Protein product: CASSLMGPKNTGELFF.